The rows below give T cell receptor beta chains drawn from one sample of a study of vaccination and CD4 T cells after COVID-19. One entry per CDR3 protein, called by TCRdb with MiXCR from the PCR reads. Of approximately 11,000 distinct CDR3 sequences detected, 25% to 30% appear once; the ten largest clones hold 15% to 20%. Their specific antigens are unknown. Sequencing was performed on CD4+ T cells from blood, cultured in vitro. The receptors originated from a human donor in good health. The CDR3 runs from the conserved cysteine through the conserved F or W. Fields, in order: V gene, CDR3 protein.

v_gene: TRBV6-1
CDR3aa: CASGWTSGFYEQYF

v_gene: TRBV28
CDR3aa: CASSLGGYEQYF

v_gene: TRBV28
CDR3aa: CASSLILGGSPLHF

v_gene: TRBV7-8
CDR3aa: CASSPAGTPNQPQHF

v_gene: TRBV20-1
CDR3aa: CSALKGIYGYTF

v_gene: TRBV24-1
CDR3aa: CATSDLVPGELFF

v_gene: TRBV18
CDR3aa: CASSPTQGEYEQYF

v_gene: TRBV19
CDR3aa: CASRRQYSNQPQHF

v_gene: TRBV27
CDR3aa: CASSLGPRLFEQYF

v_gene: TRBV28
CDR3aa: CASSFLTYYGYTF